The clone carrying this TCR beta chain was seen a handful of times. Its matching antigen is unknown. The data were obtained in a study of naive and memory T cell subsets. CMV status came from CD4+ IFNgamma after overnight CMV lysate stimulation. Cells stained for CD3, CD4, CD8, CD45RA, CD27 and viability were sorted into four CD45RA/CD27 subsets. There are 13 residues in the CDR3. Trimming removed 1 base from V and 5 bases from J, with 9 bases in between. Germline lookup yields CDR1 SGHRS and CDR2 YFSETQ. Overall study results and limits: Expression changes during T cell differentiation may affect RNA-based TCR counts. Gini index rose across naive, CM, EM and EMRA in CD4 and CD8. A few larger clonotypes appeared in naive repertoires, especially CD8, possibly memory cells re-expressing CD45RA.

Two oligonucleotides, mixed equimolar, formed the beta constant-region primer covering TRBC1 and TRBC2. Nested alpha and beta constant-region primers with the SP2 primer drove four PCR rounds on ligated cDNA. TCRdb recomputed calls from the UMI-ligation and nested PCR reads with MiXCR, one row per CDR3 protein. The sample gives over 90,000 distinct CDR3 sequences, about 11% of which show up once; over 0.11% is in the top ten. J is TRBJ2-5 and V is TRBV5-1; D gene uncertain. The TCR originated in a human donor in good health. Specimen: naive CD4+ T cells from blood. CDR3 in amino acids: CASSLSAVETQYF. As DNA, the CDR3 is TGCGCCAGCAGCTTGTCAGCCGTCGAGACCCAGTACTTC.